The clone carrying this T cell receptor (beta chain) was seen at least ten times. Its specificity is not known. With 7 bases removed from V and 4 bases from J, the gap between germline ends came to 13 bases. The CDR3 has 13 residues. The TCR library protocol attached unique molecular identifiers to the individual cDNA molecules. TCRdb independently ran MiXCR on the 5' RACE reads; one entry per CDR3 protein. Of 63,000 or so distinct CDR3 sequences listed, roughly 12% were seen once; the top ten hold 5% to 8%. This entry comes from a study of early T cells in non-severe SARS-CoV-2 infection. Overall study: The study sequenced bulk RNA from unsorted whole blood, with chains unpaired.

Study results and caveats: Matching results from VDJdb favored anti-spike CD8 responses, leaving private and CD4 specificities undetected.

Sequenced sample: whole blood. The sequence derives from an adult who was a healthcare worker with PCR-confirmed SARS-CoV-2 infection or an uninfected control (not recorded which). The chain recombines TRBV12-3 or TRBV12-4 with TRBJ1-2; D is perhaps TRBD1 (5 bases). In DNA form, the CDR3 reads TGTGCCAGCACCTTGGGGGTGGGCTATGGCTACACCTTC. Encoded protein: CASTLGVGYGYTF.